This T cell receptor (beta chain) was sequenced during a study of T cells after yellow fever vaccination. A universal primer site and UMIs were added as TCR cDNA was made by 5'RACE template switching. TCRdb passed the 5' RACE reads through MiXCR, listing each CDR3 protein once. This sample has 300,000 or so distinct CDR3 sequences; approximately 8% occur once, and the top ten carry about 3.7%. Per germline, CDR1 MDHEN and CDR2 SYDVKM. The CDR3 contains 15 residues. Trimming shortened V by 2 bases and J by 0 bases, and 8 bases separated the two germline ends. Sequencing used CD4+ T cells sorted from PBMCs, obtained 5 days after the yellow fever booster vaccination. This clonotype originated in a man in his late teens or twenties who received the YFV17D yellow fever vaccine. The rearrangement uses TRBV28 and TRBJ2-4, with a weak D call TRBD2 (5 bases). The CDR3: CASSLPGIAKNIQYF. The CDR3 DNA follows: TGTGCCAGCAGTTTACCGGGGATAGCCAAAAACATTCAGTACTTC.